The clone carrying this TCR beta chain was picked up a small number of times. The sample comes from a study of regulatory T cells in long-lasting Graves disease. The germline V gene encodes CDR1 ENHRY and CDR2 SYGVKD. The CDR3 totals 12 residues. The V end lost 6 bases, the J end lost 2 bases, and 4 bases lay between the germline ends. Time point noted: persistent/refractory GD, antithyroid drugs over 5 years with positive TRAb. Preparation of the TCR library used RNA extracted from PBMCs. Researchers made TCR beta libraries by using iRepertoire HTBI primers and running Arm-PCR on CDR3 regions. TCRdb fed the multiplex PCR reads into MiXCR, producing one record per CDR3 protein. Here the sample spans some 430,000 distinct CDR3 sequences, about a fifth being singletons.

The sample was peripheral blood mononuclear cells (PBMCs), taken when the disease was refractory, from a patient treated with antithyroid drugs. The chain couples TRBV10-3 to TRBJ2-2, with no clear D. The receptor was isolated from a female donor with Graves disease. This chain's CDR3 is CAIRVNTGELFF. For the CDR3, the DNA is TGTGCCATCAGGGTCAACACCGGGGAGCTGTTTTTT.